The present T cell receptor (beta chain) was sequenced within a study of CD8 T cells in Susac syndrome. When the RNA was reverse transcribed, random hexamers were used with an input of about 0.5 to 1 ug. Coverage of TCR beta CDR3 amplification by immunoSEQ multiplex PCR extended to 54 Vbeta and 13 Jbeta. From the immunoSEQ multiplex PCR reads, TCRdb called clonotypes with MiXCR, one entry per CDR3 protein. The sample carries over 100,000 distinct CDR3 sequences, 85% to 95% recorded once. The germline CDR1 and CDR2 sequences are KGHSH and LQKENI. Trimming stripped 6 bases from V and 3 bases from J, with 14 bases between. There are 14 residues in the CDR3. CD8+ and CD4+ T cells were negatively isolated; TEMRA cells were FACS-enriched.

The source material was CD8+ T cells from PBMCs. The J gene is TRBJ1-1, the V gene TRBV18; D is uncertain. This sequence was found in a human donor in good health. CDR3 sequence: CASSSTAIYTEAFF. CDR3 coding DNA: TGTGCCAGCTCGAGTACAGCGATATACACTGAAGCTTTCTTT. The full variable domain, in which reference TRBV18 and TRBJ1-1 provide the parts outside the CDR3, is NAGVMQNPRHLVRRRGQEARLRCSPMKGHSHVYWYRQLPEEGLKFMVYLQKENIIDESGMPKERFSAEFPKEGPSILRIQQVVRGDSAAYFCASSSTAIYTEAFFGQGTRLTVV.